This paragraph reports one T cell receptor beta chain. The repertoire was sequenced with immunoSEQ multiplex PCR; TCRdb's copy has only in-frame clones and lacks some. The table records just under 250,000 clones, over 75% of them present only once. This record comes from a study of Ad26.COV2.S vaccination and SARS-CoV-2 variants. In the study overall: The trial was COV1001 and the donor's arm was Ad26.COV2.S.

V was clipped by 9 bases and J by 0 bases, with 21 bases between them. The CDR3 spans 16 residues. The germline CDR1 and CDR2 sequences are MNHEY and SMNVEV (reference sequence). As to treatment: over 15 received Ad26.COV2.S at low or high dose, single or two shots; a few received placebo; per-sample allocation not given. Day 63 after the first injection of vaccine or placebo was the sampling time. An 18-55-year-old adult in Boston served as donor. This sequence originates from a person aged 18-60 years who received the Ad26.COV2.S COVID-19 vaccine or a placebo. V gene TRBV27 combines with J gene TRBJ2-7; perhaps TRBD2 as D (7 bases). The material sequenced was peripheral blood, taken in a trial of Ad26.COV2.S vaccine versus placebo. The CDR3 loop is CASHFRGAPRSYEQYF. CDR3 sequence (DNA): TGTGCCAGTCATTTTCGGGGGGCACCTCGCTCCTACGAGCAGTACTTC.